The clone carrying this TCR beta chain was counted ten times or more. The antigen remains undetermined. The sample is drawn from a study of CD8+CD57+ T cells in acquired aplastic anemia. Study overall: Sorted CD4+ plus CD8+ cells gave DNA averaging around 3 ug.

For sequencing, patients were chosen who had shown expansion of CD8+CD57+ cells by flow cytometry. Severe acquired aplastic anemia was present in every patient. Study-wide points: There were twenty-nine CD8+ CDR3 sequences that occurred in both patients and controls.

Trimming cost V 1 base and J 2 bases; bases outside gene matches: 2. This CDR3 contains 15 residues. CDR1 is SGHRS and CDR2 is YFSETQ in the germline V gene. The study profiled TCR beta VDJ and CDR3 using genomic DNA as template. Each CDR3 protein gets one entry after TCRdb re-called the reads with MiXCR. The table has approximately 150,000 distinct CDR3 sequences, roughly half seen once. This sequence was found in a human donor with aplastic anemia. The sample was sorted CD4+, CD8+, or CD8+CD57+ T cells (not recorded which) from PBMCs. The J gene is TRBJ2-1, the V gene TRBV5-1, with TRBD2 matching 8 bases. The CDR3 DNA reads as TGCGCCAGCAGCTTGACTAGCGGAACCTACAATGAGCAGTTCTTC. This sequence encodes CASSLTSGTYNEQFF.